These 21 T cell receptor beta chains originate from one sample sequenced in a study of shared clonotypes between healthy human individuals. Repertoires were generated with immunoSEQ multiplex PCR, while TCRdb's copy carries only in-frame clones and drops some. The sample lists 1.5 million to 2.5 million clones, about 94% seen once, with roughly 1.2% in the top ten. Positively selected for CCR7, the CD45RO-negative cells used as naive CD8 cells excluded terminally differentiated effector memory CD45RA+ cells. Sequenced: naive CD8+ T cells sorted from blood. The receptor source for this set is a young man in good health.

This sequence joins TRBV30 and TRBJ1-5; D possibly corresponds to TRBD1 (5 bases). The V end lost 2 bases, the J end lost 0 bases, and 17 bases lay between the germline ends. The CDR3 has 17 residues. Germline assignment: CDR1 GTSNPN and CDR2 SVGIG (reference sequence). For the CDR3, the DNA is TGTGCCTGGAGTTCTTACCTACAGGATTATAGCAATCAGCCCCAGCATTTT. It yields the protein CAWSSYLQDYSNQPQHF.

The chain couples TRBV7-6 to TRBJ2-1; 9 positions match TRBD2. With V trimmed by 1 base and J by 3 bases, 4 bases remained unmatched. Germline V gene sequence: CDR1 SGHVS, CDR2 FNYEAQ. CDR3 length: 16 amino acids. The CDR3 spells CASSLESSGIYNEQFF. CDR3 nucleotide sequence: TGTGCCAGCAGCTTAGAGTCTAGCGGGATCTACAATGAGCAGTTCTTC.

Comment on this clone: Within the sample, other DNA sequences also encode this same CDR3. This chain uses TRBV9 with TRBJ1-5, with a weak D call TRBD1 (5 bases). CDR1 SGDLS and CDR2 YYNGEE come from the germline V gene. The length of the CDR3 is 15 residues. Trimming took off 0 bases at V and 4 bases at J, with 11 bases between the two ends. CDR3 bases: TGTGCCAGCAGCGTAGGGGGGTATGGGAATCAGCCCCAGCATTTT. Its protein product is CASSVGGYGNQPQHF.

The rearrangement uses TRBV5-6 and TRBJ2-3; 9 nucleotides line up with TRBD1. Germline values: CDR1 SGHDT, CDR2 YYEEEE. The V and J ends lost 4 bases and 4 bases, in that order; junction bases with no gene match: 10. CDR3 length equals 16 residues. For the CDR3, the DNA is TGTGCCAGCAGCGACCCGGGACAGGGTAGTTCAGATACGCAGTATTTT. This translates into CASSDPGQGSSDTQYF.

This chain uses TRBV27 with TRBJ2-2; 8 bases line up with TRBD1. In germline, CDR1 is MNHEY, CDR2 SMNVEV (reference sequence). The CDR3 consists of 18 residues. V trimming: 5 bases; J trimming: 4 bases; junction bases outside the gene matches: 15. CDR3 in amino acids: CASSMYPPGQGSTGELFF. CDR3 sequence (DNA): TGTGCCAGCAGTATGTACCCCCCTGGACAGGGTTCCACCGGGGAGCTGTTTTTT.

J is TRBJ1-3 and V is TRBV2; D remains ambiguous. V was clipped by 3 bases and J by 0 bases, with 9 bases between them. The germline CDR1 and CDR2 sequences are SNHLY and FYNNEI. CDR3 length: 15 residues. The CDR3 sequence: CASSDPRNSGNTIYF. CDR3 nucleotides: TGTGCCAGCAGTGACCCGAGGAACTCTGGAAACACCATATATTTT.

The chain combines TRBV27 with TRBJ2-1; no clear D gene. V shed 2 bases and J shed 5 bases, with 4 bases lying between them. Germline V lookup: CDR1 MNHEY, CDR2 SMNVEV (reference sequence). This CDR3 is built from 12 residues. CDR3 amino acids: CASSLADNEQFF. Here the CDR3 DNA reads TGTGCCAGCAGTTTAGCCGACAATGAGCAGTTCTTC.

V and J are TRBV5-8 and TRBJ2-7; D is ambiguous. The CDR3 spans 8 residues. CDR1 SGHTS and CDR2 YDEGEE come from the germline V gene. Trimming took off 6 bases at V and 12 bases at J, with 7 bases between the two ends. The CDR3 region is CASTFRYF. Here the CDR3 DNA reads TGTGCCAGCACCTTCCGGTACTTC.

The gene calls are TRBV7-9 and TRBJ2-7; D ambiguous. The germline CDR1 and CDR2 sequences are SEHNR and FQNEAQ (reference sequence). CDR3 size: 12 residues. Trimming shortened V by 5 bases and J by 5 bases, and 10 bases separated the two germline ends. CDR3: CASSKYRDEQYF. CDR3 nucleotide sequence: TGTGCCAGCAGCAAGTATCGGGACGAGCAGTACTTC.

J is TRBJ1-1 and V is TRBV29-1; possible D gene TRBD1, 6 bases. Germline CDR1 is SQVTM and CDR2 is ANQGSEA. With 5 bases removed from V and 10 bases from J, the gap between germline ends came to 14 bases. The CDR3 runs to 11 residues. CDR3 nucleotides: TGCAGCGTTACAGGGTTTGGAGTAGCTTTCTTT. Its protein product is CSVTGFGVAFF.

The CDR3 is CASSLPGLAGEQFF. The CDR3 nucleotides read TGTGCCAGCAGCCTCCCGGGACTAGCGGGGGAGCAGTTCTTC. The chain combines TRBV6-6 with TRBJ2-1; 13 nucleotides align to TRBD2. The CDR3 is 14 amino acids. J gave up 10 bases and V 6 bases, and 6 bases lay outside the gene matches. Germline CDR1 and CDR2: MNHNY and SVGAGI (reference sequence).

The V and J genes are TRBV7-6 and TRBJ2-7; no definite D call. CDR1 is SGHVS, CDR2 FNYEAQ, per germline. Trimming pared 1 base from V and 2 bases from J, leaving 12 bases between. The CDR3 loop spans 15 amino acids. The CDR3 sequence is CASSLERLATYEQYF. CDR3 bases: TGTGCCAGCAGCTTAGAACGACTGGCAACCTACGAGCAGTACTTC.

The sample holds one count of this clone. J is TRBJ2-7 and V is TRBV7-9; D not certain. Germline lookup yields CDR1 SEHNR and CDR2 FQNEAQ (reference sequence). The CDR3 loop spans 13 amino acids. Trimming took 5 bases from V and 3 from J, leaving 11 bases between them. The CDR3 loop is CASSPRENYEQYF. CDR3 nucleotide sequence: TGTGCCAGCAGCCCAAGAGAAAACTACGAGCAGTACTTC.

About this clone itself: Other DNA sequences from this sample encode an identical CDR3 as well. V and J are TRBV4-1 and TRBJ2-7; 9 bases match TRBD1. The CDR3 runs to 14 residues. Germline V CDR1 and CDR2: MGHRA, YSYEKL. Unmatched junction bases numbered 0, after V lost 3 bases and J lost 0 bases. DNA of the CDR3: TGCGCCAGCAGCCAGACAGGGGGCTCCTACGAGCAGTACTTC. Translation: CASSQTGGSYEQYF.

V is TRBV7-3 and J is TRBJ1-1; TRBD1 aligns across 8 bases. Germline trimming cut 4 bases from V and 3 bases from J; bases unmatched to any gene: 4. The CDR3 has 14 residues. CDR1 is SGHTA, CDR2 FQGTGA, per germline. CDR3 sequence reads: CASSSGGVDTEAFF. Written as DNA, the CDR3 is TGTGCCAGCAGCTCAGGGGGCGTCGACACTGAAGCTTTCTTT.

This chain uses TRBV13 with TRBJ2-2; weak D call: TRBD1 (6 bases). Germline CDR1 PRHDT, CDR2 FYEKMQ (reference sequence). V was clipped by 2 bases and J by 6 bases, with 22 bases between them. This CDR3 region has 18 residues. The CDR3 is CASSLRSKQGAGAGELFF. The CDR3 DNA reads TGTGCCAGCAGCTTACGTTCTAAACAGGGCGCTGGGGCCGGGGAGCTGTTTTTT. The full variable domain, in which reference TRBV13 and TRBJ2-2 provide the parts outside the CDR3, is AAGVIQSPRHLIKEKRETATLKCYPIPRHDTVYWYQQGPGQDPQFLISFYEKMQSDKGSIPDRFSAQQFSDYHSELNMSSLELGDSALYFCASSLRSKQGAGAGELFFGEGSRLTVL.

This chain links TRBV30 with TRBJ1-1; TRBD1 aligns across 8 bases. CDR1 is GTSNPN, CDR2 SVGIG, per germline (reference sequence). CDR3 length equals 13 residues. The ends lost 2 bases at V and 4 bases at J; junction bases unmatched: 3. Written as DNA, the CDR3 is TGTGCCTGGAGTAACGACAGGGGCACTGAAGCTTTCTTT. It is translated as CAWSNDRGTEAFF.

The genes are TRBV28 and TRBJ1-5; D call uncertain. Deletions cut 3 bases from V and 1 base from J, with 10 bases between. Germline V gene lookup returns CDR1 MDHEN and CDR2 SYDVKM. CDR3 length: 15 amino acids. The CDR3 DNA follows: TGTGCCAGCAGTTTGTATAGGGAGAGCAATCAGCCCCAGCATTTT. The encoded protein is CASSLYRESNQPQHF. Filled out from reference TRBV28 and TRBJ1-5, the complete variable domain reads DVKVTQSSRYLVKRTGEKVFLECVQDMDHENMFWYRQDPGLGLRLIYFSYDVKMKEKGDIPEGYSVSREKKERFSLILESASTNQTSMYLCASSLYRESNQPQHFGDGTRLSIL.

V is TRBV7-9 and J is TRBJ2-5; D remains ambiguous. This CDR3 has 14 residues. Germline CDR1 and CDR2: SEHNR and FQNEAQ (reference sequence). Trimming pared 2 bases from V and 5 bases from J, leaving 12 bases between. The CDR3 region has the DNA TGTGCCAGCAGCTTATTTTCAGAGGATGAGACCCAGTACTTC. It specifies CASSLFSEDETQYF.

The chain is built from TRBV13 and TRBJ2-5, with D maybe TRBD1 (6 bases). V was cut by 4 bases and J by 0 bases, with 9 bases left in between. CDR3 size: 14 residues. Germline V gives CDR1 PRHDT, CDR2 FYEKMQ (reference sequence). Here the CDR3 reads CASSSQGNQETQYF. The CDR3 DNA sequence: TGTGCCAGCAGCTCACAGGGTAACCAAGAGACCCAGTACTTC.

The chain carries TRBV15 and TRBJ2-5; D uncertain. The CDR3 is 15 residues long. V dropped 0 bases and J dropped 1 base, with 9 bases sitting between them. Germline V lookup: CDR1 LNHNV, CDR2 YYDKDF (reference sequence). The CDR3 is CATSRDIQPQETQYF. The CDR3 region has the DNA TGTGCCACCAGCAGAGATATACAGCCCCAAGAGACCCAGTACTTC.